Below, one T cell receptor (beta chain) is given with its context. Its antigen is as yet unknown. This specimen belongs to a study of cytomegalovirus exposure and HLA in healthy donors. Overall study results and limits: Most of the TCR beta V segments (in an earlier analysis) were productive either about 87% or about 30% of the time. A later analysis found common viral pathogens apparently linked to several of the most significant clusters. There were over 150 TCR beta chains listed as cytomegalovirus-associated.

It was with 60 Vbeta and 13 Jbeta primers that the PCR ran. Repertoires were generated with immunoSEQ multiplex PCR, while TCRdb's copy carries only in-frame clones and drops some. The sample has roughly 71,000 clones. Germline CDR1 and CDR2: MDHEN and SYDVKM. The CDR3 covers 11 residues. The receptor comes from a woman in her 40s in good health and CMV-seropositive. This chain joins TRBV28 and TRBJ2-5, with D unresolved. TRBJ2-7 matches the DNA end more closely, so the J call is doubtful. The sequenced material came from PBMCs. The CDR3 region is CASCHSYEQYF. The CDR3 nucleotides read TGTGCCAGCTGTCACAGTTACGAGCAGTACTTC.